This TCR beta chain was identified during a study of low-dose radiotherapy and immunotherapy resistance in tumors. Looking at the study overall: Oral administration of aspirin 300 mg daily occurred for four cycles, commencing at cycle 1 day 1.

The sample's time point: after trial treatment. Regarding treatment: LDRT plus nivolumab, ipilimumab, low-dose cyclophosphamide and aspirin (RACIN trial). Every donor was treated with nivolumab, ipilimumab, aspirin, low-dose cyclophosphamide and also low-dose radiotherapy. Eligibility was restricted to patients presenting with advanced solid tumors that lacked tumor-infiltrating lymphocytes. Remarks on this clonotype: With only one base between it and a far larger clone, this is likely a read error.

First-strand cDNA relied on TRAV- and TRBV-specific primers spanning alpha and beta chains. PCR amplification of the TCRs was performed with Phusion for 20 PCR cycles, and it relied on a constant-region primer together with a V-primer adapter. TCRdb used MiXCR to reprocess the reads, holding one entry per CDR3 protein. This sample has 45,000 or so distinct CDR3 sequences; 25% to 30% occur once, and the top ten carry roughly 9.1%. The CDR3 sequence is 13 residues long. CDR1 is SGHNT and CDR2 is YYREEE in the germline V gene (reference sequence). The V end was cut by 4 bases, the J end by 5 bases, with 13 bases between.

The source material was PBMCs, sampled after low-dose radiotherapy plus immunotherapy. The chain recombines TRBV5-4 with TRBJ2-7, with D hard to call. This receptor was identified in a male donor with prostate cancer. CDR3 region: CASSLNAPHEQYF. In nucleotides, the CDR3 is TGTGCCAGCAGCCTCAATGCCCCTCACGAGCAGTACTTC.